The 31 T cell receptor beta chains given below trace back to one sample, sequenced in a study of CD8+ T cells in alopecia areata. Sequencing templates came from extracted RNA that was reverse transcribed into cDNA. Here immunoSEQ multiplex PCR was the method, and the copy in TCRdb shows in-frame clones only, minus some. Of over 90,000 clones listed, 55% are singletons. Sequencing was performed on CD4+ T cells sorted from blood. These receptors all come from a human donor in good health.

This clone has a handful of counts. This chain links TRBV4-1 with TRBJ1-5, with 7 bases fitting TRBD1. Trimming took 0 bases from V and 8 from J; bases not matched to a gene: 7. Germline V gene sequence: CDR1 MGHRA, CDR2 YSYEKL. This CDR3 is built from 15 residues. Here the CDR3 reads CASSQDRWQGEPQHF. Written as DNA, the CDR3 is TGCGCCAGCAGCCAAGATCGCTGGCAGGGGGAGCCCCAGCATTTT.

V gene TRBV27 combines with J gene TRBJ1-2; possibly TRBD1 for D (6 bases). The CDR3 extends over 15 amino acids. Germline-derived CDR1 and CDR2 are MNHEY and SMNVEV (reference sequence). V was trimmed by 2 bases and J by 8 bases, leaving 18 bases between them. CDR3 DNA: TGTGCCAGCAGTTTAACCCCCCAGGGGCATAACGGCTACACCTTC. Residues: CASSLTPQGHNGYTF.

This clone was seen a handful of times. The chain employs TRBV7-9 and TRBJ2-3, with 12 bases that match TRBD2. CDR3 size: 19 residues. The germline CDR1 and CDR2 sequences are SEHNR and FQNEAQ (reference sequence). The junction had 13 bases not matched to a gene; V was cut back by 4 bases and J by 2 bases. DNA for the CDR3: TGTGCCAGCAGCTCACCGACTAGCGGGGGCTTCCACTACACAGATACGCAGTATTTT. Its translation is CASSSPTSGGFHYTDTQYF.

This chain uses TRBV30 with TRBJ1-6, with D tentatively TRBD1 (5 bases). The germline V gene encodes CDR1 GTSNPN and CDR2 SVGIG (reference sequence). V lost 4 bases, J lost 10 bases, and 23 bases lay in between. The CDR3 runs to 16 residues. CDR3: CAWKRVSSGRRSPLHF. DNA of the CDR3: TGTGCCTGGAAAAGAGTGAGTTCAGGGCGAAGATCACCCCTCCACTTT.

The rearrangement links TRBV10-3 to TRBJ2-7, with D tentatively TRBD2 (6 bases). V dropped 7 bases and J dropped 7 bases, with 17 bases sitting between them. The CDR3 runs 13 residues. Germline lookup yields CDR1 ENHRY and CDR2 SYGVKD. CDR3 bases: TGTGCCATCATGCGGGGAGAATCAAATGAGCAGTACTTC. Translation gives CAIMRGESNEQYF.

Worth noting for this clone: Other DNA sequences in this specimen translate into the identical CDR3. This rearrangement joins TRBV2 to TRBJ2-5; 10 nucleotides match TRBD2. CDR1 is SNHLY and CDR2 is FYNNEI in the germline V gene. The CDR3 has 14 residues. V was pared by 4 bases and J by 4 bases, with 3 bases of the junction left unmatched. CDR3 region: CASSASGGAETQYF. The CDR3 coding sequence is TGTGCCAGCAGTGCCAGCGGGGGGGCAGAGACCCAGTACTTC.

This clone was observed a few times. One end of the junction does not line up with germline, which may come from a read error. The chain uses TRBV7-7 and TRBJ2-1, with D maybe TRBD2 (7 bases). Germline V gene sequence: CDR1 SSHAT, CDR2 FNYEAQ (reference sequence). The CDR3 spans 15 residues. The CDR3 loop is CASSLDGGPADEQFF. The CDR3 DNA is TGTGCTAGCAGCTTAGACGGGGGGCCTGCGGATGAGCAGTTCTTC.

The chain combines TRBV30 with TRBJ1-1; no definite D call. V lost 3 bases, J lost 1 base, and 3 bases lay in between. There are 11 residues in the CDR3. Per germline, CDR1 GTSNPN and CDR2 SVGIG (reference sequence). CDR3 amino acids: CAWRGNTEAFF. CDR3 nucleotides: TGTGCCTGGAGAGGGAACACTGAAGCTTTCTTT.

In this sample, this clone turned up a few times. The chain has TRBV4-1 and TRBJ2-7, with TRBD1 identical over 7 bases. The germline V gene encodes CDR1 MGHRA and CDR2 YSYEKL. V lost 2 bases, J lost 3 bases, and 7 bases stayed unmatched. The CDR3 covers 15 residues. CDR3 protein: CASSQRWTGDYEQYF. The CDR3 region has the DNA TGCGCCAGCAGCCAAAGGTGGACAGGTGACTACGAGCAGTACTTC.

V is TRBV29-1 and J is TRBJ2-5, with 8 nucleotides matching TRBD1. Germline CDR1 reads SQVTM; CDR2 reads ANQGSEA. The CDR3 is made up of 13 amino acids. The ends lost 7 bases at V and 2 bases at J; junction bases unmatched: 6. In DNA form, the CDR3 reads TGCAGCGCCTCTCAGGGGGCGCAAGAGACCCAGTACTTC. Amino acid sequence: CSASQGAQETQYF.

This CDR3 is CASSDRDRVGTDTQYF. CDR3 coding DNA: TGTGCCAGCAGTGATAGGGACAGGGTAGGCACAGATACGCAGTATTTT. The chain couples TRBV25-1 to TRBJ2-3; TRBD1 agrees at 9 bases. CDR3 length: 16 residues. The V segment lost 3 bases and the J segment 1 base; nucleotides outside the gene matches: 5. The V gene's germline CDR1 is MGHDK and CDR2 SYGVNS.

This clone was seen more than once but under ten times. The rearrangement links TRBV7-2 to TRBJ2-5, with D unclear. The V gene's germline CDR1 is SGHTA and CDR2 FQGNSA. V was cut by 0 bases and J by 4 bases, with 9 bases left in between. The CDR3 contains 14 residues. CDR3 in DNA: TGTGCCAGCAGCTTAGCGGGTTTGGGAGAGACCCAGTACTTC. Its translation: CASSLAGLGETQYF.

The J gene is TRBJ2-7, the V gene TRBV5-6, with unresolved D. V lost 0 bases, J lost 2 bases, and 3 bases lay in between. Germline lookup yields CDR1 SGHDT and CDR2 YYEEEE. The CDR3 consists of 12 residues. This CDR3 is CASSLVAYEQYF. The CDR3 DNA is TGTGCCAGCAGCTTGGTGGCCTACGAGCAGTACTTC.

This rearrangement joins TRBV29-1 to TRBJ1-1; D possibly corresponds to TRBD1 (5 bases). CDR1 and CDR2 from the germline V gene are SQVTM and ANQGSEA. The CDR3 runs 12 residues. Deletions cut 3 bases from V and 5 bases from J, with 10 bases between. In DNA form, the CDR3 reads TGCAGCGTTGACGGTTGGGGGACTGAAGCTTTCTTT. Its translation: CSVDGWGTEAFF.

The rearrangement links TRBV6-5 to TRBJ1-1; D remains ambiguous. This CDR3 region has 12 residues. V lost 6 bases and J lost 7, with 12 bases in between. CDR1 is MNHEY and CDR2 is SVGAGI in the germline V gene. The CDR3 coding sequence is TGTGCCAGCAGCCTATTCGGCGGTGAAGCTTTCTTT. This gives the protein CASSLFGGEAFF.

The rearrangement uses TRBV5-1 and TRBJ2-5; 10 nucleotides agree with TRBD2. The CDR3 contains 15 residues. Germline loops: CDR1 SGHRS, CDR2 YFSETQ. After removal of 3 bases from V and 3 bases from J, the junction contained 5 bases not matched to a gene. CDR3 in amino acids: CASSSSGGAEETQYF. The DNA for the CDR3 is TGCGCCAGCAGCTCAAGCGGGGGGGCCGAAGAGACCCAGTACTTC.

The chain recombines TRBV14 with TRBJ2-5; TRBD1 aligns across 9 bases. Trimming cost V 4 bases and J 2 bases; bases outside gene matches: 5. Germline V gene sequence: CDR1 SGHDN, CDR2 FVKESK. The CDR3 is 15 residues long. The CDR3 region has the DNA TGTGCCAGCAGCCCCCAAGGACAGGGGCAAGAGACCCAGTACTTC. Protein sequence: CASSPQGQGQETQYF.

The CDR3, as DNA: TGTGCCAGCTCACCGGGAACGTCCTATGGCTACACCTTC. Translation: CASSPGTSYGYTF. The gene calls are TRBV18 and TRBJ1-2, with no clear D. Looked up from germline, CDR1 is KGHSH and CDR2 is LQKENI. V was shortened by 3 bases and J by 4 bases, with 9 bases between the two germline ends. This CDR3 spans 13 amino acids.

This clone turned up a few times. V is TRBV20-1 and J is TRBJ2-5, with 9 bases lining up with TRBD2. This CDR3 has 11 residues. J was trimmed by 2 bases and V by 8 bases; bases with no gene match: 0. Germline lookup yields CDR1 DFQATT and CDR2 SNEGSKA (reference sequence). The CDR3 sequence is CSSGGQETQYF. The CDR3 DNA is TGCAGTAGCGGGGGGCAAGAGACCCAGTACTTC.

The chain couples TRBV7-9 to TRBJ2-3; 7 nucleotides line up with TRBD1. The V gene end was trimmed by 5 bases and the J gene end by 0 bases; junction bases not matched to a gene: 11. This CDR3 has 17 residues. CDR1 is SEHNR, CDR2 FQNEAQ, per germline (reference sequence). The CDR3 region has the DNA TGTGCCAGCAGCCAACGCCCAGGGGGTAGAAGCACAGATACGCAGTATTTT. This gives the protein CASSQRPGGRSTDTQYF.

This clone was counted between two and nine times. The chain recombines TRBV5-1 with TRBJ2-1; D ambiguous. Per germline, CDR1 SGHRS and CDR2 YFSETQ. V lost 0 bases to trimming and J lost 7 bases, with 8 bases between them. This CDR3 is 13 amino acids long. The CDR3 nucleotides read TGCGCCAGCAGCTTGGCTTCGAGGAATGAGCAGTTCTTC. Translating gives CASSLASRNEQFF.

The chain couples TRBV7-2 to TRBJ2-3; the D is unclear. V was pared by 5 bases and J by 0 bases, with 3 bases between. This CDR3 has 12 amino acids. Germline V lookup: CDR1 SGHTA, CDR2 FQGNSA. The CDR3 sequence: CASSPSTDTQYF. For the CDR3, the DNA is TGTGCCAGCAGCCCGAGCACAGATACGCAGTATTTT. The full variable domain, in which reference TRBV7-2 and TRBJ2-3 provide the parts outside the CDR3, is GAGVSQSPSNKVTEKGKDVELRCDPISGHTALYWYRQSLGQGLEFLIYFQGNSAPDKSGLPSDRFSAERTGGSVSTLTIQRTQQEDSAVYLCASSPSTDTQYFGPGTRLTVL.

The count of this clone is one. The chain recombines TRBV10-3 with TRBJ1-1; D possibly corresponds to TRBD1 (5 bases). Trimming took 4 bases from V and 6 from J, leaving 15 bases between them. Germline-derived CDR1 and CDR2 are ENHRY and SYGVKD. CDR3 length equals 14 residues. In DNA form, the CDR3 reads TGTGCCATCAGTGTTTTGCAGGGAAAGTCTGAAGCTTTCTTT. It is translated as CAISVLQGKSEAFF.

Worth noting for this clone: Other DNA sequences from this sample encode an identical CDR3 as well. V usage is TRBV27 and J usage is TRBJ2-3, with D possibly TRBD2 on 6 matching bases. Germline lookup yields CDR1 MNHEY and CDR2 SMNVEV (reference sequence). Trimming took 8 bases from V and 6 from J, leaving 24 bases between them. This CDR3 is 16 amino acids long. The DNA of the CDR3 is TGTGCCAGCCGGGCCGGGACGAGCGGGTCCGCGGATACGCAGTATTTT. Its protein is CASRAGTSGSADTQYF.

This clone was counted a few times. The V gene is TRBV18, the J gene TRBJ1-1, with a possible D match to TRBD1 (6 bases). This CDR3 contains 14 residues. Trimming pared 6 bases from V and 5 bases from J, leaving 16 bases between. Germline V gene sequence: CDR1 KGHSH, CDR2 LQKENI. The CDR3 region is CASSVAGERTEAFF. For the CDR3, the DNA is TGTGCCAGCTCCGTGGCAGGGGAACGGACTGAAGCTTTCTTT.

The gene calls are TRBV5-1 and TRBJ2-2, with D unresolved. The CDR3 loop spans 18 amino acids. V lost 0 bases, J lost 0 bases, and 15 bases lay in between. Germline V gene sequence: CDR1 SGHRS, CDR2 YFSETQ. The CDR3 spells CASSLALIALSNTGELFF. DNA of the CDR3: TGCGCCAGCAGCTTGGCCTTGATTGCCCTTTCGAACACCGGGGAGCTGTTTTTT.

The chain links TRBV4-1 to TRBJ1-1; 9 bases match TRBD1. The CDR3 totals 16 residues. The trim removed 4 bases at V and 0 bases at J, leaving 6 bases unmatched. Germline CDR1 MGHRA, CDR2 YSYEKL. CDR3 residues: CASSPGQGTMNTEAFF. The CDR3, as DNA: TGCGCCAGCAGCCCCGGACAGGGGACCATGAACACTGAAGCTTTCTTT.

This clone was seen only a few times. The chain employs TRBV5-1 and TRBJ2-5; TRBD2 aligns across 9 bases. The J segment lost 2 bases and the V segment lost 3 bases, leaving 11 bases of the junction unmatched. There are 17 residues in the CDR3. Germline V CDR1 and CDR2: SGHRS, YFSETQ. The CDR3 sequence is CASSSGLAGRLQETQYF. The CDR3, as DNA: TGCGCCAGCAGCTCGGGGCTAGCGGGGCGTCTACAAGAGACCCAGTACTTC.

CDR3: CSASGPQEAFF. In DNA form, the CDR3 reads TGCAGTGCTTCCGGCCCACAGGAAGCTTTCTTT. The chain combines TRBV20-1 with TRBJ1-1; D gene uncertain. The V gene lost 5 bases and the J gene lost 8 bases, with 12 bases spanning the gap. The germline V gene has CDR1 DFQATT and CDR2 SNEGSKA (reference sequence). The CDR3 loop spans 11 amino acids.

This clone showed up just once. The rearrangement joins TRBV18 to TRBJ2-6; a possible D gene is TRBD2 (5 bases). With 3 bases removed from V and 0 bases from J, the gap between germline ends came to 9 bases. Germline V gene sequence: CDR1 KGHSH, CDR2 LQKENI. The CDR3 totals 16 residues. This CDR3 is CASSPGASSGANVLTF. Written as DNA, the CDR3 is TGTGCCAGCTCACCGGGAGCCAGCTCTGGGGCCAACGTCCTGACTTTC.

The chain uses TRBV29-1 and TRBJ1-1; possible D gene TRBD1, 5 bases. With 5 bases removed from V and 5 bases from J, the gap between germline ends came to 18 bases. Per germline, CDR1 SQVTM and CDR2 ANQGSEA. The CDR3 has 14 amino acids. The CDR3 DNA reads TGCAGCGTTATGAGCGGGGGTCTGGGGACTGAAGCTTTCTTT. It is translated as CSVMSGGLGTEAFF.